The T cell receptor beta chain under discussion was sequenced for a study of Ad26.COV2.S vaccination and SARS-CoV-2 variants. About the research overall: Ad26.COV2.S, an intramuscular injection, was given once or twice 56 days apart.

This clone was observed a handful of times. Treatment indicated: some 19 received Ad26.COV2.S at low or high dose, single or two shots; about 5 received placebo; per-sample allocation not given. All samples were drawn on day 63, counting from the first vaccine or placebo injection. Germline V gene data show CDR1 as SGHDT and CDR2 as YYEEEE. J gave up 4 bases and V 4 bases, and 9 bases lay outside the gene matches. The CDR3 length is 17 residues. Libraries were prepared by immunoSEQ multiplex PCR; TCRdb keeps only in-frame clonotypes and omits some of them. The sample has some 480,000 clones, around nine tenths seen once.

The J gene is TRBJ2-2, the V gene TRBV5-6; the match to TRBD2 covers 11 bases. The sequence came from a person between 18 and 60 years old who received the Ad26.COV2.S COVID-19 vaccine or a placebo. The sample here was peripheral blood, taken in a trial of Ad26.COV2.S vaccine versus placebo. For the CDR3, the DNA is TGTGCCAGCAGCCCCGATAGCGGGAGGGCGATCACCGGGGAGCTGTTTTTT. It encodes CASSPDSGRAITGELFF.